This T cell receptor beta chain was recorded in a study of beta chain features in type 1 diabetes. The CDR3 loop spans 14 amino acids. Germline lookup yields CDR1 MNHEY and CDR2 SMNVEV (reference sequence). V lost 6 bases, J lost 6 bases, and 17 bases lay in between. Investigators reverse transcribed all isolated RNA, so they sequenced expressed TCRB transcripts. TCRdb's copy holds only in-frame clones and misses some; the assay was immunoSEQ multiplex PCR. Altogether hundreds of thousands of clones are present, under 20% being singletons, with the ten largest covering 0.02% to 0.025%. The chain uses TRBV27 and TRBJ2-5; possibly TRBD2 for D (6 bases). Sequencing was done on a sample of naive CD4+ T cells from blood. The clonotype originates from a woman aged 18-29 years in good health. The CDR3 region has the DNA TGTGCCAGCAGGACCCGGGAGCCTGGGAAGACCCAGTACTTC. Translating gives CASRTREPGKTQYF.